This is a list of T cell receptor beta chains from one sample in a study of blood T cell repertoires in COVID-19. The data were produced by immunoSEQ multiplex PCR, yet TCRdb's version contains in-frame clones alone and is incomplete. The table records a few hundred thousand clones, approximately 92% of them present only once. The sequencing input was PBMCs or T cells enriched from blood (not recorded which). These receptors were taken from a woman aged 18-35 years who had recovered from COVID-19. CDR3s include the opening cysteine and the closing phenylalanine or tryptophan. Clone size, where shown, is once, few, many, or a class for clones that have expanded.

V,size,J,CDR3
TRBV9,few,TRBJ1-4,CASSTEGDRGEKLFF
TRBV5-5,-,TRBJ2-5,CASSLYGGEETQYF
TRBV20-1,-,TRBJ2-2,CSASQPGINTGELFF
TRBV29-1,-,TRBJ1-2,CSVAGGTGNYGYTF
TRBV2,-,TRBJ1-2,CASSVGTGNYGYTF
TRBV6-6,-,TRBJ2-1,CASSRSRDRDNEQFF
TRBV28,-,TRBJ1-1,CATLTLTGENTEAFF
TRBV7-7,-,TRBJ2-5,CASSYGRGTQYF
TRBV28,-,TRBJ1-2,CASSSPGGRGDYGYTF
TRBV9,-,TRBJ2-2,CASSSPQLAGDTGELFF
TRBV27,-,TRBJ1-4,CASSHDRGAATNEKLFF
TRBV30,-,TRBJ1-4,CAWKSRVSGGEKLFF
TRBV10-3,-,TRBJ2-5,CAISKQGAWETQYF
TRBV5-1,-,TRBJ1-2,CASSLSANYGYTF
TRBV5-1,-,TRBJ2-3,CASSFFASTDTQYF
TRBV12-3/TRBV12-4,-,TRBJ2-2,CASSTLATGELFF
TRBV10-2,-,TRBJ1-1,CASSETGVGYTEAFF
TRBV7-2,-,TRBJ2-4,CASSLQGTSSIQYF
TRBV7-3,once,TRBJ2-1,CASSWGLAGTYNEQFF
TRBV6-5,-,TRBJ1-2,CASTGPGTVGGYTF
TRBV2,-,TRBJ1-1,CASRIHREGTEAFF
TRBV5-1,-,TRBJ1-1,CASSFGRTEAFF
TRBV2,-,TRBJ1-4,CASSAGGASEKLFF
TRBV3-1/TRBV3-2,once,TRBJ1-2,CASSQVLGTVNYGYTF
TRBV10-2,-,TRBJ1-1,CASTNMDRDYYTEAFF